A single sample is the source of the 14 T cell receptor beta chains below, sequenced in a study of sequential checkpoint blockade in melanoma (dated by TCRdb to between 2018 and 2020). The intended sense of this specimen's treatment or condition label: randomized to nivolumab then ipilimumab (arm A) or the reverse (arm B). Libraries were built with the immunoSEQ multiplex PCR assay. Not all clones reach the TCRdb copy of this immuneACCESS table, which keeps in-frame sequences only. Checked studies attribute under half of the gap to unresolved V genes and leave the rest unexplained. Within this sample are tens of thousands of clones, with roughly 70% of them counted one time only. The ten largest clones capture around a fifth of the sample. The sample was CD8+ T cells sorted from blood (inferred from file names), taken from a patient given nivolumab and ipilimumab in sequence. The receptors here all came from a human donor with melanoma.

This chain connects TRBV9 to TRBJ2-1, with 8 bases fitting TRBD2. This CDR3 is 13 amino acids long. CDR1 is SGDLS and CDR2 is YYNGEE in the germline V gene. V was pared by 4 bases and J by 9 bases, with 6 bases of the junction left unmatched. CDR3 in DNA: TGTGCCAGCAGCCTGGACGGGGGGGCTGAGCAGTTCTTC. Translating it yields CASSLDGGAEQFF.

The gene calls are TRBV6-5 and TRBJ2-7; TRBD2 is a possible D gene (6 bases). The CDR3 consists of 15 residues. Deletions cut 0 bases from V and 4 bases from J, with 13 bases between. From germline, CDR1 is MNHEY and CDR2 SVGAGI. The CDR3 nucleotides read TGTGCCAGCAGTTACTCGGTCATGGAGGGGTACGAGCAGTACTTC. Protein product: CASSYSVMEGYEQYF.

The J gene is TRBJ2-5, the V gene TRBV28; D is possibly TRBD1 (6 bases). Per germline, CDR1 MDHEN and CDR2 SYDVKM. The length of the CDR3 is 13 residues. Trimming took off 8 bases at V and 4 bases at J, with 14 bases between the two ends. This chain's CDR3 is CASRNGGGETQYF. CDR3 DNA sequence: TGTGCCAGCCGGAATGGGGGCGGAGAGACCCAGTACTTC.

The chain uses TRBV7-9 and TRBJ1-1; possibly TRBD1 for D (5 bases). The germline CDR1 and CDR2 sequences are SEHNR and FQNEAQ (reference sequence). This CDR3 contains 15 residues. Trimming removed 4 bases from V and 7 bases from J, with 19 bases in between. This chain's CDR3 is CASSSLSGDPNEAFF. CDR3 coding DNA: TGTGCCAGCAGCTCCCTCAGCGGGGACCCCAATGAAGCTTTCTTT.

This clone is termed medium-sized. The CDR3 protein is CASSLSQGDYGYTF. The CDR3 DNA reads TGTGCCAGCAGCTTAAGTCAGGGCGACTATGGCTACACCTTC. The rearrangement uses TRBV7-9 and TRBJ1-2; D is possibly TRBD1 (5 bases). This CDR3 contains 14 residues. Trimming shortened V by 2 bases and J by 3 bases, and 10 bases separated the two germline ends. The germline CDR1 and CDR2 sequences are SEHNR and FQNEAQ (reference sequence).

The V gene is TRBV9, the J gene TRBJ2-7; TRBD1 matches 10 bases. The CDR3 is made up of 18 amino acids. V lost 2 bases to trimming and J lost 5 bases; unmatched junction nucleotides: 16. Germline loops: CDR1 SGDLS, CDR2 YYNGEE. In nucleotides, the CDR3 is TGTGCCAGCAGCGTCGGCCGTTCTCCGGGACAGGGGAGTCACGAGCAGTACTTC. It specifies CASSVGRSPGQGSHEQYF.

The V gene is TRBV27, the J gene TRBJ2-7; 8 bases match TRBD1. The ends lost 3 bases at V and 0 bases at J; junction bases unmatched: 4. The CDR3 length is 15 residues. The V gene's germline CDR1 is MNHEY and CDR2 SMNVEV (reference sequence). CDR3 sequence (DNA): TGTGCCAGCAGTTTTAAAGGACAGGGCTCCTACGAGCAGTACTTC. Protein product: CASSFKGQGSYEQYF.

This clone was observed a few times. J is TRBJ1-2 and V is TRBV27; D is uncertain. The V end lost 9 bases, the J end lost 9 bases, and 14 bases lay between the germline ends. The germline V gene encodes CDR1 MNHEY and CDR2 SMNVEV (reference sequence). The CDR3 runs to 11 residues. CDR3 loop: CASHFDGRYTF. The CDR3 nucleotides read TGTGCCAGTCACTTTGATGGTCGCTACACCTTC.

This chain links TRBV6-4 with TRBJ2-1; D might be TRBD2 (6 bases). Germline V gives CDR1 MRHNA, CDR2 SNTAGT. The CDR3 runs 14 residues. The ends were cut back, 4 bases at V and 1 base at J, with 8 bases in the middle. The CDR3: CASSGGDSYNEQFF. CDR3 DNA: TGTGCCAGCAGTGGGGGGGATTCCTACAATGAGCAGTTCTTC.

The V call is TRBV7-9, the J call TRBJ1-2; tentative D call: TRBD1 (5 bases). The CDR3 runs to 14 residues. V lost 5 bases, J lost 4 bases, and 14 bases lay in between. Germline CDR1 reads SEHNR; CDR2 reads FQNEAQ (reference sequence). The CDR3 DNA follows: TGTGCCAGCAGCCACGGACATCGTCTCTATGGCTACACCTTC. Amino acid sequence: CASSHGHRLYGYTF.

Of note for this clone: Other DNA sequences in this sample translate to the same CDR3. V and J are TRBV7-9 and TRBJ2-2, with 7 bases identical to TRBD1. Germline values: CDR1 SEHNR, CDR2 FQNEAQ (reference sequence). The CDR3 consists of 14 residues. Germline trimming cut 5 bases from V and 3 bases from J; bases unmatched to any gene: 3. CDR3 DNA sequence: TGTGCCAGCAGCCCCAGGGGGTACACCGGGGAGCTGTTTTTT. Translation: CASSPRGYTGELFF.

This sequence joins TRBV4-3 and TRBJ1-2; 10 bases line up with TRBD1. V was pared by 0 bases and J by 6 bases, with 10 bases of the junction left unmatched. This CDR3 has 17 amino acids. Per germline, CDR1 LGHNA and CDR2 YSLEER. The CDR3: CASSQDGASGTGDGYTF. The CDR3 bases are TGCGCCAGCAGCCAAGATGGGGCAAGCGGGACAGGGGATGGCTACACCTTC.

This clone was counted between two and nine times. The DNA of the CDR3 is TGTGCCAGCACTTTGACAGGCCCCCAAGAGACCCAGTACTTC. Translating gives CASTLTGPQETQYF. The chain uses TRBV6-5 and TRBJ2-5, with D possibly being TRBD1 (6 bases). The CDR3 extends over 14 amino acids. Between the trimmed V and J ends, which lost 7 bases and 1 base, there was a span of 13 bases. Germline V lookup: CDR1 MNHEY, CDR2 SVGAGI.

The chain combines TRBV9 with TRBJ2-3, with TRBD1 matching 7 bases. The CDR3 runs 17 residues. The junction had 13 bases not matched to a gene; V was cut back by 3 bases and J by 3 bases. Looked up from germline, CDR1 is SGDLS and CDR2 is YYNGEE. The CDR3 bases are TGTGCCAGCAGCGGAGGGTCCGGACAGGCATTTACAGATACGCAGTATTTT. This translates into CASSGGSGQAFTDTQYF. Full variable domain (missing parts from reference TRBV9 and TRBJ2-3): DSGVTQTPKHLITATGQRVTLRCSPRSGDLSVYWYQQSLDQGLQFLIQYYNGEERAKGNILERFSAQQFPDLHSELNLSSLELGDSALYFCASSGGSGQAFTDTQYFGPGTRLTVL.